The rows below give T cell receptor beta chains drawn from one sample of a study of Ad26.COV2.S vaccination and SARS-CoV-2 variants. Assay used: immunoSEQ multiplex PCR; TCRdb lists only in-frame clones, some missing. Of about 350,000 clones in the sample, approximately 86% are singletons; the top ten hold about 10%. The source was peripheral blood, collected in a trial of Ad26.COV2.S vaccine versus placebo. The source is a person between 18 and 65 years old who received the Ad26.COV2.S COVID-19 vaccine or a placebo. Both conserved end residues are part of each CDR3. The D gene is left open where the match is weak. The size of a clone is reported for some rows only, either as once, few or many, or as a class for expanded clones.

abundance	len	v_gene	j_gene	d_gene	CDR3aa	CDR3nt
.	14	TRBV15	TRBJ2-3	TRBD1	CATRGQSYTDTQYF	TGTGCCACAAGGGGACAGTCTTACACAGATACGCAGTATTTT
.	13	TRBV19	TRBJ2-7	.	CASRSNGAVEQYF	TGTGCCAGTAGGTCAAACGGGGCGGTCGAGCAGTACTTC
.	12	TRBV5-6	TRBJ2-7	.	CASSLAENEQYF	TGTGCCAGCAGCTTGGCGGAGAACGAGCAGTACTTC
.	13	TRBV7-9	TRBJ1-2	.	CASSFADSYGYTF	TGTGCCAGCAGCTTTGCGGACAGCTATGGCTACACCTTC
.	13	TRBV29-1	TRBJ2-3	.	CSVEDWSTDTQYF	TGCAGCGTTGAAGACTGGAGCACAGATACGCAGTATTTT
.	12	TRBV19	TRBJ2-1	TRBD1	CASSIGQGEQFF	TGTGCCAGTAGTATAGGACAGGGTGAGCAGTTCTTC
once	15	TRBV11-2	TRBJ1-4	.	CASSLAGGSVEKLFF	TGTGCCAGCAGCTTAGCCGGGGGGTCGGTTGAAAAACTGTTTTTT
.	15	TRBV19	TRBJ2-1	.	CASRPSLAGVNEQFF	TGTGCCAGTAGGCCGAGTCTAGCAGGGGTGAATGAGCAGTTCTTC
.	15	TRBV19	TRBJ2-1	.	CASSIEQRPYNEQFF	TGTGCCAGTAGTATAGAACAGAGGCCATACAATGAGCAGTTCTTC
.	14	TRBV5-4	TRBJ1-5	.	CASSLAGVDQPQHF	TGTGCCAGCAGCTTGGCAGGGGTGGATCAGCCCCAGCATTTT
.	13	TRBV6-5	TRBJ2-2	.	CASSTVNTGELFF	TGTGCCAGCAGTACAGTTAACACCGGGGAGCTGTTTTTT
once	12	TRBV30	TRBJ1-1	.	CAWSPITGRAFF	TGTGCCTGGAGTCCTATCACAGGGCGAGCTTTCTTT
.	16	TRBV28	TRBJ1-4	.	CASSFPQRATNEKLFF	TGTGCCAGCAGTTTCCCCCAAAGGGCAACTAATGAAAAACTGTTTTTT
.	15	TRBV12-2	TRBJ1-5	.	CASRLRQYYNQPQHF	TGTGCAAGTCGCCTTAGACAGTACTACAATCAGCCCCAGCATTTT
.	19	TRBV2	TRBJ2-1	TRBD2	CASRHPLAGGPSSYNEQFF	TGTGCCAGCAGACATCCTCTAGCGGGGGGCCCAAGCTCCTACAATGAGCAGTTCTTC
.	15	TRBV5-6	TRBJ2-1	.	CASSLANPIYNEQFF	TGTGCCAGCAGCTTGGCCAACCCTATTTACAATGAGCAGTTCTTC
.	15	TRBV4-1	TRBJ1-2	TRBD1	CASSHSGTENYGYTF	TGCGCCAGCAGCCACTCCGGGACAGAGAACTATGGCTACACCTTC
once	12	TRBV4-1	TRBJ2-7	.	CASSQAGGEQYF	TGCGCCAGCAGCCAAGCTGGGGGCGAGCAGTACTTC
.	14	TRBV27	TRBJ1-4	TRBD1	CASSRDRSNEKLFF	TGTGCCAGCAGCCGGGACAGGTCAAATGAAAAACTGTTTTTT
.	15	TRBV7-9	TRBJ2-1	.	CASSSLDASYNEQFF	TGTGCCAGCAGCTCGCTGGATGCCTCCTACAATGAGCAGTTCTTC
.	15	TRBV5-1	TRBJ1-1	.	CASSSGPGGTAEAFF	TGCGCCAGCAGCTCAGGCCCGGGAGGAACGGCTGAAGCTTTCTTT
.	14	TRBV10-1	TRBJ2-1	TRBD1	CASTRDRGRDEQFF	TGCGCCAGCACCAGAGACAGGGGGCGCGATGAGCAGTTCTTC
.	13	TRBV12-3/TRBV12-4	TRBJ2-7	TRBD2	CASSLGLAGLQYF	TGTGCCAGCAGTTTAGGGCTAGCGGGTTTGCAGTACTTC
.	16	TRBV6-2/TRBV6-3	TRBJ2-3	.	CASSYPPQDPLDTQYF	TGTGCCAGCAGTTACCCGCCGCAAGACCCATTGGATACGCAGTATTTT
once	14	TRBV28	TRBJ1-4	.	CASSFIQGREKLFF	TGTGCCAGCAGTTTTATCCAGGGGCGCGAAAAACTGTTTTTT
.	16	TRBV4-1	TRBJ2-7	TRBD2	CASSQQTSGRFNEQYF	TGCGCCAGCAGCCAGCAGACTAGCGGGAGGTTCAACGAGCAGTACTTC
once	14	TRBV29-1	TRBJ2-1	.	CSVLISSSYNEQFF	TGCAGCGTCCTGATCAGTAGCTCCTACAATGAGCAGTTCTTC
.	15	TRBV6-5	TRBJ1-2	TRBD1	CASSSQDRFSQGYTF	TGTGCCAGCAGTTCTCAGGACAGGTTCTCGCAGGGCTACACCTTC
once	15	TRBV29-1	TRBJ2-3	TRBD2	CSVGQGLAGADTQYF	TGCAGCGTCGGACAAGGACTAGCGGGGGCAGATACGCAGTATTTT
.	15	TRBV6-2/TRBV6-3	TRBJ2-7	TRBD1	CASSYVGGVGYEQYF	TGTGCCAGCAGTTACGTAGGGGGCGTTGGGTACGAGCAGTACTTC
.	15	TRBV6-6	TRBJ2-2	TRBD2	CASSYTSARSGELFF	TGTGCCAGCAGTTATACTAGCGCCCGGTCCGGGGAGCTGTTTTTT
once	18	TRBV9	TRBJ2-3	TRBD1	CASSVEGQGLGGTDTQYF	TGTGCCAGCAGCGTAGAGGGACAGGGACTCGGTGGGACAGATACGCAGTATTTT
.	13	TRBV6-6	TRBJ2-1	.	CASSYNTPGEQFF	TGTGCCAGCAGTTACAACACCCCTGGTGAGCAGTTCTTC
.	15	TRBV5-1	TRBJ2-7	TRBD2	CASSLEVAGGDEQYF	TGCGCCAGCAGCTTGGAAGTAGCGGGAGGGGACGAGCAGTACTTC
few	15	TRBV11-2	TRBJ2-7	TRBD1	CASTKHPGQGYEQYF	TGTGCCAGCACCAAACATCCGGGACAGGGGTACGAGCAGTACTTC
.	13	TRBV3-1/TRBV3-2	TRBJ2-7	.	CASSLRDNYEQYF	TGTGCCAGCAGCCTCCGGGACAACTACGAGCAGTACTTC
.	16	TRBV9	TRBJ2-3	.	CASSVVPGAIADTQYF	TGTGCCAGCAGCGTAGTGCCAGGAGCGATTGCAGATACGCAGTATTTT
.	14	TRBV7-3	TRBJ1-3	.	CASSVGTSGNTIYF	TGTGCCAGCAGCGTAGGGACCTCTGGAAACACCATATATTTT
.	11	TRBV3-1/TRBV3-2	TRBJ1-1	.	CASSQGGPAFF	TGTGCCAGCAGCCAAGGGGGCCCGGCTTTCTTT